One sample yielded the 22 T cell receptor beta chains listed below, sequenced in a study of shared clonotypes between healthy human individuals. Method: immunoSEQ multiplex PCR; TCRdb's copy keeps in-frame clones and lacks some. The repertoire holds nearly 500,000 clones, with about 82% as singletons. Sample: PBMCs. Receptors were obtained from a woman aged 40 to 50 in good health. Some clones in this sample may be carry-over from other donors' samples.

The CDR3: CASSGQAQGEKLFF. DNA of the CDR3: TGTGCCAGCAGTGGTCAGGCCCAGGGGGAAAAACTGTTTTTT. V gene TRBV6-5 combines with J gene TRBJ1-4; D may be TRBD1 (6 bases). V was trimmed by 5 bases and J by 8 bases, leaving 15 bases between them. Per the germline V gene, CDR1 is MNHEY and CDR2 is SVGAGI. CDR3 length: 14 amino acids.

For this clone: This may come from a read error, since a much larger clone is one base off. The chain links TRBV7-9 to TRBJ2-5; D not certain. CDR1 and CDR2 (germline): SEHNR, FQNEAQ (reference sequence). This CDR3 spans 12 amino acids. DNA for the CDR3: TGTGCCGGCAGCTTATCCGGGGAGACCCAGTACTTC. The encoded protein is CAGSLSGETQYF.

There are a few counts of this clone. The chain carries TRBV5-1 and TRBJ2-5; D tentatively fits TRBD1 or TRBD2 (5 bases each). The CDR3 is 14 amino acids. Trimming removed 4 bases at V and 1 base at J, with 11 bases between. CDR1 and CDR2 from the germline V gene are SGHRS and YFSETQ. CDR3 residues: CASSRGPAQETQYF. CDR3 bases: TGCGCCAGCAGCCGGGGACCAGCCCAAGAGACCCAGTACTTC. The complete variable domain, with remaining parts taken from reference TRBV5-1 and TRBJ2-5, reads KAGVTQTPRYLIKTRGQQVTLSCSPISGHRSVSWYQQTPGQGLQFLFEYFSETQRNKGNFPGRFSGRQFSNSRSEMNVSTLELGDSALYLCASSRGPAQETQYFGPGTRLLVL.

J is TRBJ2-3 and V is TRBV5-4; TRBD2 matches at 7 bases. V lost 4 bases and J lost 4; bases outside the gene matches: 9. The CDR3 runs to 15 residues. The germline gives CDR1 SGHNT, CDR2 YYREEE (reference sequence). In nucleotides, the CDR3 is TGTGCCAGCAGCCCGGAGGGACTAATTGCAGATACGCAGTATTTT. It translates to CASSPEGLIADTQYF.

The V call is TRBV29-1, the J call TRBJ2-1, with D hard to call. Germline lookup yields CDR1 SQVTM and CDR2 ANQGSEA. The V and J ends lost 8 bases and 4 bases respectively, with 9 bases between them. The CDR3 loop spans 11 amino acids. Written as DNA, the CDR3 is TGCAGCCCGGTATGGTACAATGAGCAGTTCTTC. Translation: CSPVWYNEQFF.

The chain has TRBV2 and TRBJ2-7; 12 nucleotides line up with TRBD1. This CDR3 has 17 residues. Looked up from germline, CDR1 is SNHLY and CDR2 is FYNNEI. The V gene end was trimmed by 6 bases and the J gene end by 1 base; junction bases not matched to a gene: 10. The CDR3 is CASRTGTGGAISYEQYF. The CDR3 nucleotides read TGTGCCAGCAGGACTGGGACAGGGGGCGCAATATCCTACGAGCAGTACTTC.

This chain joins TRBV28 and TRBJ2-7; D is unclear. The V gene lost 6 bases and the J gene lost 5 bases, with 8 bases spanning the gap. Germline loops: CDR1 MDHEN, CDR2 SYDVKM. The length of the CDR3 is 11 residues. CDR3 residues: CASSRGDEQYF. Written as DNA, the CDR3 is TGTGCCAGCAGCAGAGGCGACGAGCAGTACTTC.

This chain uses TRBV28 with TRBJ2-7; TRBD1 matches at 12 bases. The CDR3 is made up of 16 amino acids. V was clipped by 5 bases and J by 1 base; unmatched bases: 6. Germline CDR1 MDHEN, CDR2 SYDVKM. CDR3 DNA: TGTGCCAGCAGTGTGGGGGGACAGGGGGCTTCCTACGAGCAGTACTTC. Its translation is CASSVGGQGASYEQYF.

V usage is TRBV5-1 and J usage is TRBJ2-4, with D hard to call. The CDR3 totals 13 residues. Germline loops: CDR1 SGHRS, CDR2 YFSETQ. V was shortened by 4 bases and J by 9 bases, with 14 bases between the two germline ends. The CDR3 spells CASSLGNPPIQYF. The CDR3 nucleotides are TGCGCCAGCAGCCTAGGGAACCCCCCCATTCAGTACTTC. The full variable domain, with the rest looked up from reference TRBV5-1 and TRBJ2-4, is KAGVTQTPRYLIKTRGQQVTLSCSPISGHRSVSWYQQTPGQGLQFLFEYFSETQRNKGNFPGRFSGRQFSNSRSEMNVSTLELGDSALYLCASSLGNPPIQYFGAGTRLSVL.

J is TRBJ2-3 and V is TRBV7-2; D is ambiguous. The CDR3 totals 11 residues. The V gene lost 3 bases and the J gene lost 5 bases, with 3 bases spanning the gap. Germline V CDR1 and CDR2: SGHTA, FQGNSA. The CDR3 is CASSLVDTQYF. CDR3 bases: TGTGCCAGCAGCTTGGTAGATACGCAGTATTTT.

The rearrangement links TRBV7-2 to TRBJ2-5; no firm D call. Germline V lookup: CDR1 SGHTA, CDR2 FQGNSA. The CDR3 covers 14 residues. Trimming took 1 base from V and 4 from J, leaving 10 bases between them. In nucleotides, the CDR3 is TGTGCCAGCAGCTTAGGAGTTAGCCCAGAGACCCAGTACTTC. Encoded protein: CASSLGVSPETQYF.

The rearrangement uses TRBV7-2 and TRBJ2-1; 9 bases match TRBD2. This CDR3 contains 15 residues. V lost 3 bases to trimming and J lost 5 bases; unmatched junction nucleotides: 5. Germline-derived CDR1 and CDR2 are SGHTA and FQGNSA. The CDR3 protein is CASSLREGLNNEQFF. CDR3 bases: TGTGCCAGCAGCTTGCGGGAGGGCCTCAACAATGAGCAGTTCTTC. The whole variable domain, filled in from reference TRBV7-2 and TRBJ2-1, reads GAGVSQSPSNKVTEKGKDVELRCDPISGHTALYWYRQSLGQGLEFLIYFQGNSAPDKSGLPSDRFSAERTGGSVSTLTIQRTQQEDSAVYLCASSLREGLNNEQFFGPGTRLTVL.

CDR3: CASRDTSGRAKNIQYF. Here the CDR3 DNA reads TGTGCCAGCAGAGACACTAGCGGAAGAGCCAAAAACATTCAGTACTTC. V is TRBV5-6 and J is TRBJ2-4; 8 nucleotides agree with TRBD2. CDR1 SGHDT and CDR2 YYEEEE come from the germline V gene. J gave up 0 bases and V 5 bases, and 7 bases lay outside the gene matches. The CDR3 covers 16 residues.

Only one count was recorded for this clone. The V gene is TRBV27, the J gene TRBJ1-2, with 10 bases matching TRBD1. The ends lost 5 bases at V and 7 bases at J; junction bases unmatched: 4. The CDR3 extends over 13 amino acids. Per the germline V gene, CDR1 is MNHEY and CDR2 is SMNVEV (reference sequence). The CDR3 DNA reads as TGTGCCAGCAGTACGGACAGGGGGTTTGGCTACACCTTC. Its protein is CASSTDRGFGYTF.

This clone was seen only once. This sequence joins TRBV4-2 and TRBJ1-5; D unclear. The V gene lost 0 bases and the J gene lost 0 bases, with 6 bases spanning the gap. The CDR3 totals 15 residues. Germline CDR1 and CDR2: LGHNA and YNFKEQ. The CDR3 protein is CASSQDLYSNQPQHF. CDR3 bases: TGTGCCAGCAGCCAAGACCTATATAGCAATCAGCCCCAGCATTTT.

Written as DNA, the CDR3 is TGTGCCAGCAGCTTAGCTAGGAACTCCTACGAGCAGTACTTC. It encodes CASSLARNSYEQYF. The chain is built from TRBV7-2 and TRBJ2-7; no clear D. Germline V CDR1 and CDR2: SGHTA, FQGNSA. V dropped 0 bases and J dropped 0 bases, with 6 bases sitting between them. CDR3 length: 14 amino acids.

This clone was seen a handful of times. The chain joins TRBV29-1 to TRBJ2-7, with D tentatively TRBD2 (5 bases). Germline CDR1 reads SQVTM; CDR2 reads ANQGSEA. V gave up 5 bases and J gave up 3 bases, with 11 bases separating them. CDR3 length: 12 amino acids. In nucleotides, the CDR3 is TGCAGCGTTAGGCCTAGCAGCTACGAGCAGTACTTC. Its translation is CSVRPSSYEQYF.

This chain joins TRBV9 and TRBJ2-7; tentatively, D is TRBD2 (6 bases). Per the germline V gene, CDR1 is SGDLS and CDR2 is YYNGEE. Trimming removed 4 bases at V and 7 bases at J, with 18 bases between. CDR3 size: 14 residues. In DNA form, the CDR3 reads TGTGCCAGCAGCCCCCTAACGGGAGAGGGAGAGCAGTACTTC. The encoded protein is CASSPLTGEGEQYF.

This clone was seen a few times. The rearrangement joins TRBV29-1 to TRBJ2-2, with 9 bases that match TRBD2. Germline CDR1 and CDR2: SQVTM and ANQGSEA. V gave up 0 bases and J gave up 3 bases; unmatched junction bases: 8. The CDR3 length is 17 residues. CDR3 DNA: TGCAGCGTTGAAGATAGAGGGCTAGCGGGATACACCGGGGAGCTGTTTTTT. Translation gives CSVEDRGLAGYTGELFF.

The chain couples TRBV5-5 to TRBJ1-1, with TRBD1 identical over 10 bases. Trimming at V came to 4 bases and at J to 6 bases, leaving 6 bases not matched to a gene. CDR3 length: 14 residues. The germline gives CDR1 SGHKS, CDR2 YYEKEE (reference sequence). CDR3 loop: CASSRTGGLPEAFF. CDR3 DNA: TGTGCCAGCAGCCGGACAGGGGGTTTACCTGAAGCTTTCTTT.

The chain uses TRBV7-9 and TRBJ1-1, with D perhaps matching TRBD1 (5 bases). V lost 4 bases and J 1 base, leaving 16 bases between the germline ends. The V gene's germline CDR1 is SEHNR and CDR2 FQNEAQ (reference sequence). The CDR3 is 16 residues long. The CDR3 DNA reads as TGTGCCAGCAGCTCTCCTCTCGGGGGGTCGAACACTGAAGCTTTCTTT. It codes for CASSSPLGGSNTEAFF.

This clone has more than one count but fewer than ten. The rearrangement joins TRBV10-2 to TRBJ2-7, with TRBD2 matching 11 bases. Trimming removed 9 bases from V and 2 bases from J; junction bases left unmatched: 0. Germline lookup yields CDR1 WSHSY and CDR2 SAAADI. This CDR3 region has 12 residues. DNA of the CDR3: TGCGCCAGTAGCGGGAGGGCCTACGAGCAGTACTTC. It codes for CASSGRAYEQYF.